The 18 T cell receptor beta chains below were found in one sample sequenced in a study of cytomegalovirus exposure and HLA in healthy donors. It was with 60 Vbeta and 13 Jbeta primers that the PCR ran. Measured with immunoSEQ multiplex PCR; TCRdb has only the in-frame clones, and not every one. The sample carries 150,000 to 200,000 clones, 70% to 85% recorded once. Input material: PBMCs. The source of these receptors is a man in his fifties or sixties in good health and CMV-seropositive.

The chain joins TRBV28 to TRBJ2-2; 9 bases map to TRBD1. Germline V lookup: CDR1 MDHEN, CDR2 SYDVKM. The CDR3 is 18 amino acids. V lost 2 bases, J lost 0 bases, and 7 bases stayed unmatched. The CDR3 DNA reads as TGTGCCAGCAGTTTAGACGTAGGGGACAGGGCGAACACCGGGGAGCTGTTTTTT. As protein: CASSLDVGDRANTGELFF.

The chain combines TRBV19 with TRBJ1-5, with a tentative D call TRBD1 (5 bases). Trimming stripped 4 bases from V and 7 bases from J, with 11 bases between. From germline, CDR1 is LNHDA and CDR2 SQIVND (reference sequence). The CDR3 sequence is 13 residues long. Written as DNA, the CDR3 is TGTGCCAGTAGTAGCCCGCAGGGCCAGCCCCAGCATTTT. Translating it yields CASSSPQGQPQHF.

The rearrangement joins TRBV11-2 to TRBJ2-1, with TRBD2 identical over 11 bases. CDR1 and CDR2 (germline): SGHAT, FQNNGV. The CDR3 extends over 17 amino acids. Trimming at V came to 7 bases and at J to 4 bases, leaving 12 bases not matched to a gene. DNA of the CDR3: TGTGCCAGCACCCAGTTTGTCCTAGCGGGGGGTTACAATGAGCAGTTCTTC. Translation: CASTQFVLAGGYNEQFF.

This chain links TRBV28 with TRBJ2-7; no reliable D call. V lost 3 bases and J lost 6, with 9 bases in between. There are 12 residues in the CDR3. Germline V gives CDR1 MDHEN, CDR2 SYDVKM. The chain's CDR3 is CASSFAPREQYF. The CDR3 nucleotides read TGTGCCAGCAGTTTCGCCCCGCGCGAGCAGTACTTC.

CDR3 residues: CASSSPRDTFNEQYV. CDR3 nucleotide sequence: TGTGCCAGCAGCAGCCCCCGGGACACTTTTAACGAGCAGTACGTC. The chain employs TRBV5-6 and TRBJ2-7; maybe TRBD1 (6 bases). The CDR3 is 15 amino acids. V gave up 4 bases and J gave up 5 bases, with 19 bases separating them. Germline V lookup: CDR1 SGHDT, CDR2 YYEEEE.

The chain recombines TRBV12-5 with TRBJ2-3, with TRBD2 matching 7 bases. The germline gives CDR1 LGHNT, CDR2 FRNRAP. This CDR3 is 13 amino acids long. J was trimmed by 6 bases and V by 2 bases; bases with no gene match: 2. CDR3 in DNA: TGTGCTAGTGGTTTGCTTAGCGGGGATACGCAGTATTTT. Its protein is CASGLLSGDTQYF. Full variable domain (outside the CDR3, taken from reference TRBV12-5 and TRBJ2-3): DARVTQTPRHKVTEMGQEVTMRCQPILGHNTVFWYRQTMMQGLELLAYFRNRAPLDDSGMPKDRFSAEMPDATLATLKIQPSEPRDSAVYFCASGLLSGDTQYFGPGTRLTVL.

The genes are TRBV6-4 and TRBJ2-2, with D perhaps matching TRBD2 (5 bases). Trimming shortened V by 8 bases and J by 6 bases, and 13 bases separated the two germline ends. CDR3 length: 13 amino acids. Per germline, CDR1 MRHNA and CDR2 SNTAGT. The chain's CDR3 is CASSEVPAGELFF. CDR3 coding DNA: TGTGCCAGCTCGGAGGTGCCAGCCGGGGAGCTGTTTTTT.

The rearrangement uses TRBV18 and TRBJ2-5, with TRBD1 matching over 7 bases. The junction had 1 base not matched to a gene; V was cut back by 3 bases and J by 0 bases. The CDR3 totals 14 residues. Germline V CDR1 and CDR2: KGHSH, LQKENI. Written as DNA, the CDR3 is TGTGCCAGCTCACCGGGACAGTACCAAGAGACCCAGTACTTC. Its protein is CASSPGQYQETQYF. The variable domain in full, completed from reference TRBV18 and TRBJ2-5, reads NAGVMQNPRHLVRRRGQEARLRCSPMKGHSHVYWYRQLPEEGLKFMVYLQKENIIDESGMPKERFSAEFPKEGPSILRIQQVVRGDSAAYFCASSPGQYQETQYFGPGTRLLVL.

This clone was counted a few times. V usage is TRBV6-5 and J usage is TRBJ1-1, with 7 bases aligning to TRBD1. Losses at the gene ends were 5 bases for V and 5 bases for J; bases not matched to a gene: 5. Germline CDR1 is MNHEY and CDR2 is SVGAGI. CDR3 length: 13 amino acids. This CDR3 is CASSPGGKTEAFF. In DNA form, the CDR3 reads TGTGCCAGCAGTCCAGGGGGGAAAACTGAAGCTTTCTTT.

Only one count was recorded for this clone. V is TRBV29-1 and J is TRBJ1-1; TRBD1 matches 7 bases. Trimming at V came to 7 bases and at J to 2 bases, leaving 7 bases not matched to a gene. This CDR3 is built from 13 residues. The germline CDR1 and CDR2 sequences are SQVTM and ANQGSEA. In DNA, the CDR3 is TGCAGCGGGGGTTGGACAGGCAACACTGAAGCTTTCTTT. Its protein product is CSGGWTGNTEAFF.

The gene calls are TRBV5-5 and TRBJ1-1; 7 bases match TRBD1. This CDR3 is 15 amino acids long. Unmatched junction bases numbered 6, after V lost 4 bases and J lost 0 bases. Per germline, CDR1 SGHKS and CDR2 YYEKEE (reference sequence). The CDR3 region is CASSQPGQVNTEAFF. CDR3 DNA sequence: TGTGCCAGCAGCCAGCCTGGACAGGTGAACACTGAAGCTTTCTTT.

V is TRBV7-2 and J is TRBJ1-1, with 7 positions matching TRBD1. The germline V gene has CDR1 SGHTA and CDR2 FQGNSA. This CDR3 is 15 amino acids long. The V gene end was trimmed by 2 bases and the J gene end by 3 bases; junction bases not matched to a gene: 6. CDR3 region: CASSLHQGGYTEAFF. The DNA of the CDR3 is TGTGCCAGCAGCTTACATCAGGGGGGCTACACTGAAGCTTTCTTT.

This sequence joins TRBV7-8 and TRBJ2-5; 7 positions agree with TRBD1. Germline V gives CDR1 SGHVS, CDR2 FQNEAQ. The CDR3 totals 15 residues. With V trimmed by 1 base and J by 4 bases, 6 bases remained unmatched. This CDR3 is CASSLDRGWGETQYF. For the CDR3, the DNA is TGTGCCAGCAGCTTAGACAGGGGTTGGGGAGAGACCCAGTACTTC.

This clone was observed many times. V usage is TRBV6-6 and J usage is TRBJ2-1, with D unresolved. This CDR3 contains 13 residues. CDR1 and CDR2 (germline): MNHNY, SVGAGI (reference sequence). The V end was cut by 5 bases, the J end by 6 bases, with 11 bases between. As DNA, the CDR3 is TGTGCCAGCAGTCCCCTAAATGCCAATGAGCAGTTCTTC. It yields the protein CASSPLNANEQFF.

This chain connects TRBV18 to TRBJ2-2, with 9 bases aligning to TRBD2. V lost 1 base to trimming and J lost 3 bases; unmatched junction nucleotides: 9. The CDR3 has 18 amino acids. From germline, CDR1 is KGHSH and CDR2 LQKENI. For the CDR3, the DNA is TGTGCCAGCTCACCACGGCCCCTTAGCGGGAGAGACACCGGGGAGCTGTTTTTT. Translation: CASSPRPLSGRDTGELFF.

Only one count was recorded for this clone. The V and J genes are TRBV18 and TRBJ1-1; no reliable D call. The CDR3 runs to 14 residues. V was pared by 8 bases and J by 0 bases, with 13 bases between. The germline gives CDR1 KGHSH, CDR2 LQKENI. CDR3 nucleotides: TGTGCCAGCGCTACAGTGATGGTGAACACTGAAGCTTTCTTT. Its translation: CASATVMVNTEAFF.

This sequence joins TRBV27 and TRBJ2-4; 12 positions match TRBD2. Germline V CDR1 and CDR2: MNHEY, SMNVEV (reference sequence). The V segment lost 3 bases and the J segment 1 base; nucleotides outside the gene matches: 7. This CDR3 region has 18 residues. CDR3 loop: CASSLGTSGSGAKNIQYF. CDR3 bases: TGTGCCAGCAGTTTGGGGACTAGCGGGTCAGGGGCCAAAAACATTCAGTACTTC.

The V and J genes are TRBV4-1 and TRBJ2-1, with 11 bases lining up with TRBD2. The CDR3 spans 15 residues. Looked up from germline, CDR1 is MGHRA and CDR2 is YSYEKL. J lost 2 bases, V lost 5 bases, and 2 bases had no gene match. CDR3 region: CASSSGLAAYNEQFF. The CDR3 region has the DNA TGCGCCAGCAGCTCGGGACTAGCGGCCTACAATGAGCAGTTCTTC.